This T cell receptor beta chain was captured in a study of post-analysis software for immune sequencing data. The wider study: The cohort encompassed relapsing-remitting, secondary progressive and progressive-relapsing multiple sclerosis disease courses. Study-wide points: Multiple sclerosis patients had significantly lower normalized Chao1 diversity than controls. Elevated frequency relative to controls characterized four or five TRBV segments in patients, TRBV5-6, TRBV5-1 and TRBV20-1 among them.

Prepared libraries of TCR beta cDNA carried unique molecular identifiers. It was from about 0.98 to 11 million T cells that some 470,000 cDNA molecules came. In TCRdb, the PCR reads were re-called with MiXCR into one record per CDR3 protein. The top ten hold 4.6% of the sample, which has 820,000 or so distinct CDR3 sequences, roughly 50% seen once. V lost 6 bases and J lost 0, with 10 bases in between. CDR1 and CDR2 (germline): SGHRS, YFSETQ. This CDR3 has 15 residues. With regard to this clonotype: What it recognizes is unknown.

This chain uses TRBV5-1 with TRBJ2-6; D is ambiguous. Input material: blood. The sequence derives from a girl aged 5-17 years with multiple sclerosis. In DNA form, the CDR3 reads TGCGCCAGCACCGCCACACCCTCTGGGGCCAACGTCCTGACTTTC. Its protein product is CASTATPSGANVLTF.